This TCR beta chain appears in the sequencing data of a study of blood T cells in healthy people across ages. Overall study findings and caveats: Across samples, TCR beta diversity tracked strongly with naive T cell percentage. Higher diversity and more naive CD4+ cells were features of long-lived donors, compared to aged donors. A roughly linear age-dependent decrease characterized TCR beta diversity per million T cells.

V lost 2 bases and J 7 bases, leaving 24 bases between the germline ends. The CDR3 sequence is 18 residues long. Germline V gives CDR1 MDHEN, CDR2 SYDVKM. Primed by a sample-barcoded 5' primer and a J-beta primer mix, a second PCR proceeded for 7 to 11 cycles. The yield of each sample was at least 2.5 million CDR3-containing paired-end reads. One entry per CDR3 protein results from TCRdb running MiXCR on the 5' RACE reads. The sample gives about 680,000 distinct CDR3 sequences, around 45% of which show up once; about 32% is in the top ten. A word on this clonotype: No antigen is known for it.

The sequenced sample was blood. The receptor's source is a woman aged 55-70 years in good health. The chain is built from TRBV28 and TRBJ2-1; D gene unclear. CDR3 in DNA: TGTGCCAGCAGTTTAAAGCCCACATATTGGGCAGTCAATAATGAGCAGTTCTTC. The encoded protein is CASSLKPTYWAVNNEQFF.